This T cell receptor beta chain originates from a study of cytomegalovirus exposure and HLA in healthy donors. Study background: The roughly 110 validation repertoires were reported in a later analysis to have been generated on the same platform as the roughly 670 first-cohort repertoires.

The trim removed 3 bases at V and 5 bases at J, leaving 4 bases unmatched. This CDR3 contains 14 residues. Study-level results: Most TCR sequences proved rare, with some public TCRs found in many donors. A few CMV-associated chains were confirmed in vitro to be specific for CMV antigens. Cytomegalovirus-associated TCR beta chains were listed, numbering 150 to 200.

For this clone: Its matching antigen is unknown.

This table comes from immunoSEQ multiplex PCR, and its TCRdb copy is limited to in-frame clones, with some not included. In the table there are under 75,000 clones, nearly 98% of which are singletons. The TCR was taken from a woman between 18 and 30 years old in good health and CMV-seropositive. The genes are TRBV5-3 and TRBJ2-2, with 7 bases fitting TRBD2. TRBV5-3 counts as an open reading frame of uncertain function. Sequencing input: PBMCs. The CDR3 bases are TGTGCCAGAAGCTACGGGAGGTCTACCGGGGAGCTGTTTTTT. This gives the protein CARSYGRSTGELFF.